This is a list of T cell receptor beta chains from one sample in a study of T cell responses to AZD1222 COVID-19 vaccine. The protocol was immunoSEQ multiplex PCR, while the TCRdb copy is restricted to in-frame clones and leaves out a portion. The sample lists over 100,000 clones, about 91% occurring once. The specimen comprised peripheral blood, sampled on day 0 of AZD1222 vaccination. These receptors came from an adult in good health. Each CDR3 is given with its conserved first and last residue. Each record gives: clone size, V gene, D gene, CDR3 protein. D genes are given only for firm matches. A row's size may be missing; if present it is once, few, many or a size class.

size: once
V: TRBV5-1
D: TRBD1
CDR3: CASSPGQDASGNTIYF

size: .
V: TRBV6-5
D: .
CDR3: CASSRTEDSGNTIYF

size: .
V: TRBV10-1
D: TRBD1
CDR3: CASSGQGGTEAFF

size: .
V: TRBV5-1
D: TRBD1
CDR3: CASSLLGGEVADYTF

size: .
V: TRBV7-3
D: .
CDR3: CASSPSASTDTQYF

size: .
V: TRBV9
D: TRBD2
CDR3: CASSVEPSGGYEQYF

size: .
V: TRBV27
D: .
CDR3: CASSLRSSGNTIYF

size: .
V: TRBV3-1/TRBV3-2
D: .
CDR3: CASSLAQGSNEKLFF

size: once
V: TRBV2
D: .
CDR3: CASSLDRDGRYTF

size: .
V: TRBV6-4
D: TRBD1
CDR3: CASSRGQGARLTEAFF

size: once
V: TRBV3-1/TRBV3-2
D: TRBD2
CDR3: CASSRTAGAGTDTQYF

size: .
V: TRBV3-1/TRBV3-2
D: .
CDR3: CASSQDLGSYGYTF

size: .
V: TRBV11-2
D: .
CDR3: CASSFWGSPLHF

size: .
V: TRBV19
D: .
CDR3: CASTPRREAGTEAFF

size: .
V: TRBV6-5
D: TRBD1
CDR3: CASTPGQTYGYTF

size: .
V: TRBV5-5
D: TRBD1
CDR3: CASSFRTGGLLGTGELFF